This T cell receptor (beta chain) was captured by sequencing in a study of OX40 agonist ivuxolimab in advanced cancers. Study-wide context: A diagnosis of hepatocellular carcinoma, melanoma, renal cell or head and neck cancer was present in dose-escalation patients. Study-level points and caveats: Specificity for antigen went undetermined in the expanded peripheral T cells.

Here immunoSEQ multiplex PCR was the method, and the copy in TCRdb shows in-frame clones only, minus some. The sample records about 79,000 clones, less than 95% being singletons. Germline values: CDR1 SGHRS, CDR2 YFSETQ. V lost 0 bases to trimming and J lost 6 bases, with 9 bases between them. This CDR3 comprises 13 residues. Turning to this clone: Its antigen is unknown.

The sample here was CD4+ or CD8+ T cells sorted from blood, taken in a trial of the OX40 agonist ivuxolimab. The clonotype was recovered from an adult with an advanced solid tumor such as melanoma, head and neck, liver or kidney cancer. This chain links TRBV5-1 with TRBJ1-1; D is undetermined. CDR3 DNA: TGCGCCAGCAGCTTGGAGTGGGCAGCTGAAGCTTTCTTT. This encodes CASSLEWAAEAFF.